Following are 14 T cell receptor beta chains from one sample sequenced in a study of blood T cell repertoires in COVID-19. Produced via immunoSEQ multiplex PCR; TCRdb's table is partial and in-frame only. The sample lists 65,000 to 80,000 clones, roughly nine tenths occurring once. Sample: peripheral blood. Receptor source: a human donor in a cohort sampled during active COVID-19.

The chain combines TRBV6-4 with TRBJ2-2; a possible D gene is TRBD2 (6 bases). The CDR3 has 15 residues. Germline V gene lookup returns CDR1 MRHNA and CDR2 SNTAGT. The V end lost 0 bases, the J end lost 4 bases, and 9 bases lay between the germline ends. The chain's CDR3 is CASSDSPSVTGELFF. The CDR3 DNA reads as TGTGCCAGCAGTGACTCACCTAGCGTCACCGGGGAGCTGTTTTTT.

This clone was found once. The chain joins TRBV4-2 to TRBJ2-3; 8 nucleotides match TRBD1. The CDR3 is 16 amino acids. Germline trimming cut 0 bases from V and 3 bases from J; bases unmatched to any gene: 5. The V gene's germline CDR1 is LGHNA and CDR2 YNFKEQ. Here the CDR3 DNA reads TGTGCCAGCAGCCAAGAGGACAGGGCCTTGACAGATACGCAGTATTTT. This translates into CASSQEDRALTDTQYF.

This sequence joins TRBV9 and TRBJ2-2; 10 nucleotides align to TRBD2. The junction had 4 bases not matched to a gene; V was cut back by 4 bases and J by 7 bases. Looked up from germline, CDR1 is SGDLS and CDR2 is YYNGEE. This CDR3 spans 14 amino acids. The CDR3 nucleotides are TGTGCCAGCAGCCCGGGACTAGCGAGCGGGGAGCTGTTTTTT. It translates to CASSPGLASGELFF. Full variable domain (remainder filled in from reference TRBV9 and TRBJ2-2): DSGVTQTPKHLITATGQRVTLRCSPRSGDLSVYWYQQSLDQGLQFLIQYYNGEERAKGNILERFSAQQFPDLHSELNLSSLELGDSALYFCASSPGLASGELFFGEGSRLTVL.

This clone was counted a few times. This chain uses TRBV19 with TRBJ1-6; 7 bases agree with TRBD1. V was clipped by 9 bases and J by 7 bases; unmatched bases: 12. The CDR3 spans 15 residues. Germline V gene sequence: CDR1 LNHDA, CDR2 SQIVND (reference sequence). CDR3 sequence: CASVNPGQRNSPLHF. The CDR3 bases are TGTGCCAGCGTAAACCCGGGACAGCGGAATTCACCCCTCCACTTT.

The CDR3 region is CASSLDRPGTGPGSDEQFF. The CDR3 DNA reads TGTGCCAGCAGCTTAGATCGTCCCGGGACAGGCCCAGGGAGCGATGAGCAGTTCTTC. The chain carries TRBV11-3 and TRBJ2-1; the match to TRBD1 covers 8 bases. The CDR3 is 19 amino acids. J lost 8 bases, V lost 0 bases, and 18 bases had no gene match. CDR1 is SGHNT and CDR2 is YENEEA in the germline V gene.

V gene TRBV6-2 or TRBV6-3 combines with J gene TRBJ2-1, with TRBD2 matching over 7 bases. Germline CDR1 is MNHEY and CDR2 is SVGEGT. The CDR3 is 14 residues long. The V gene end was trimmed by 5 bases and the J gene end by 7 bases; junction bases not matched to a gene: 8. The CDR3 DNA reads as TGTGCCAGCAGTCTTACGGGAGCGGGAAATGAGCAGTTCTTC. Residues: CASSLTGAGNEQFF.

The chain recombines TRBV27 with TRBJ2-3; tentatively, D is TRBD2 (5 bases). The V gene's germline CDR1 is MNHEY and CDR2 SMNVEV (reference sequence). CDR3 length: 16 amino acids. V lost 3 bases to trimming and J lost 0 bases, with 13 bases between them. The CDR3 here is CASSLGSRWSTDTQYF. The CDR3 DNA is TGTGCCAGCAGTTTGGGGAGTCGTTGGAGCACAGATACGCAGTATTTT.

This clone was seen more than once but under ten times. The chain uses TRBV9 and TRBJ2-5; 7 bases match TRBD2. Germline V gene lookup returns CDR1 SGDLS and CDR2 YYNGEE. This CDR3 spans 15 amino acids. Germline trimming cut 0 bases from V and 6 bases from J; bases unmatched to any gene: 8. CDR3 loop: CASSVESAGDQTQYF. The CDR3 region has the DNA TGTGCCAGCAGCGTAGAATCTGCGGGGGACCAGACCCAGTACTTC.

The chain recombines TRBV28 with TRBJ2-2, with TRBD1 identical over 8 bases. CDR1 MDHEN and CDR2 SYDVKM come from the germline V gene. The CDR3 length is 16 residues. The V segment lost 7 bases and the J segment 4 bases; nucleotides outside the gene matches: 11. The CDR3 sequence is CASTTTNRGTTGELFF. CDR3 nucleotide sequence: TGTGCCAGCACCACTACCAACAGGGGGACCACCGGGGAGCTGTTTTTT.

CDR3 coding DNA: TGTGCCAGCAGTTGGGGAGGAGGAAACGCTGAAGCTTTCTTT. Its protein is CASSWGGGNAEAFF. The V call is TRBV28, the J call TRBJ1-1; D is uncertain. Trimming removed 4 bases from V and 6 bases from J, with 15 bases in between. This CDR3 spans 14 amino acids. The germline gives CDR1 MDHEN, CDR2 SYDVKM. Full variable domain (missing parts from reference TRBV28 and TRBJ1-1): DVKVTQSSRYLVKRTGEKVFLECVQDMDHENMFWYRQDPGLGLRLIYFSYDVKMKEKGDIPEGYSVSREKKERFSLILESASTNQTSMYLCASSWGGGNAEAFFGQGTRLTVV.

The chain employs TRBV9 and TRBJ2-3; D is perhaps TRBD2 (5 bases). The germline gives CDR1 SGDLS, CDR2 YYNGEE. The CDR3 sequence is 14 residues long. Trimming pared 4 bases from V and 3 bases from J, leaving 12 bases between. The DNA of the CDR3 is TGTGCCAGCAGCCCAACCACGGGGACAGATACGCAGTATTTT. This codes for CASSPTTGTDTQYF.

The chain uses TRBV28 and TRBJ2-3; TRBD2 agrees at 10 bases. CDR1 and CDR2 from the germline V gene are MDHEN and SYDVKM. The CDR3 totals 16 residues. V lost 3 bases to trimming and J lost 1 base; unmatched junction nucleotides: 4. CDR3 sequence: CASSFPLAGGTDTQYF. CDR3 bases: TGTGCCAGCAGTTTCCCGCTAGCGGGAGGCACAGATACGCAGTATTTT.

This chain connects TRBV4-1 to TRBJ1-3; D is unresolved. The V gene's germline CDR1 is MGHRA and CDR2 YSYEKL. The CDR3 covers 13 residues. V was pared by 0 bases and J by 4 bases, with 4 bases between. DNA for the CDR3: TGCGCCAGCAGCCAAGATCCAGGAAACACCATATATTTT. Translating gives CASSQDPGNTIYF.

The chain links TRBV4-2 to TRBJ2-1; 10 bases are a match to TRBD2. Germline values: CDR1 LGHNA, CDR2 YNFKEQ. This CDR3 spans 15 amino acids. The V gene end was trimmed by 1 base and the J gene end by 10 bases; junction bases not matched to a gene: 7. The CDR3 DNA reads TGTGCCAGCAGCCAAGGGGCTAGCGGGAGACAAGAGCAGTTCTTC. It translates to CASSQGASGRQEQFF.